The sample holds many counts of the clone carrying this T cell receptor beta chain. Its antigen is not known. The CDR3 contains 13 residues. Trimming pared 1 base from V and 9 bases from J, leaving 7 bases between. Germline V gives CDR1 SNHLY, CDR2 FYNNEI. This record comes from a study of T cells in Graves' hyperthyroidism and ophthalmopathy. Study observations and caveats: Most thyroid clonotypes expanded above 0.001 were also detected in blood.

Researchers amplified the TCR beta CDR3 regions from RNA transcripts. The TCR CDR3 first-round RT-PCR relied on the HTBI primer set. TCRdb used MiXCR to reprocess the multiplex PCR reads, holding one entry per CDR3 protein. Found here are roughly 360,000 distinct CDR3 sequences, approximately 13% of them singletons; the top ten hold less than 25%. This rearrangement joins TRBV2 to TRBJ1-6, with D unclear. Sequenced: blood. The clonotype originates from a man aged 25-45 years with Graves' hyperthyroidism that later progressed to Graves' ophthalmopathy. CDR3 amino acids: CASSEGAGSPLHF. CDR3 coding DNA: TGTGCCAGCAGTGAAGGGGCCGGTTCACCCCTCCACTTT.